This T cell receptor beta chain was found in a study of blood T cell repertoires in COVID-19. Study overall: Material from acute and convalescent COVID-19 was sourced from the United States, Italy and Spain. T cells, B-cell-depleted T cells, or PBMCs provided the cDNA or gDNA that served as material.

Original processing methods: Nucleated cell number was recorded as an estimate derived from reference gene primer amplification. Profiled with immunoSEQ multiplex PCR; TCRdb holds only in-frame clones, not every one. D and trimming come from the DNA, and the V and J calls and clone size come from that table. The sample includes 150,000 or so clones, approximately 90% seen only once; the top ten take around 4.6%. V dropped 4 bases and J dropped 3 bases, with 8 bases sitting between them. The CDR3 spans 13 residues. The germline gives CDR1 SGDLS, CDR2 YYNGEE. This TCR came from a human donor in a cohort sampled during active COVID-19. The sequenced sample was peripheral blood. V gene TRBV9 combines with J gene TRBJ1-5; D ambiguous. The CDR3, as DNA: TGTGCCAGCAGCCCTTCCTCCAATCAGCCCCAGCATTTT. It codes for CASSPSSNQPQHF.